These 26 T cell receptor beta chains were all obtained from the same sample, sequenced in a study of identical twins. TCRdb itself ran the 5' RACE reads through MiXCR, one entry per CDR3 protein. The data contain 1.5 million to 2 million distinct CDR3 sequences, around a third of them seen just once; the ten biggest clones take up about 0.27%. Sequenced material: cord blood. Receptors were obtained from a newborn girl in good health.

The chain uses TRBV6-5 and TRBJ2-7; the match to TRBD1 covers 9 bases. From germline, CDR1 is MNHEY and CDR2 SVGAGI. The CDR3 consists of 16 residues. The V segment lost 2 bases and the J segment 3 bases; nucleotides outside the gene matches: 8. The CDR3 DNA reads TGTGCCAGCAGTTACACCTCCGGGACAGGGTTCTACGAGCAGTACTTC. Protein product: CASSYTSGTGFYEQYF.

The chain couples TRBV12-5 to TRBJ2-1, with 7 bases matching TRBD1. The ends lost 7 bases at V and 13 bases at J; junction bases unmatched: 16. The CDR3 extends over 14 amino acids. CDR1 LGHNT and CDR2 FRNRAP come from the germline V gene. The chain's CDR3 is CASALTGIQETQFF. The DNA for the CDR3 is TGTGCTAGTGCCCTGACAGGGATTCAAGAGACCCAGTTCTTC.

The chain is built from TRBV11-2 and TRBJ2-4, with D possibly matching TRBD1 (5 bases). The J call is doubtful: the DNA matches TRBJ2-7 better. The CDR3 is made up of 12 amino acids. Germline V gene lookup returns CDR1 SGHAT and CDR2 FQNNGV. The CDR3 sequence: CASSGAHYEQYF. In DNA, the CDR3 is TGTGCCAGCAGCGGGGCCCACTACGAGCAGTACTTC.

This clonotype was detected a few times. V and J are TRBV4-2 and TRBJ1-2, with D perhaps matching TRBD1 (6 bases). CDR1 LGHNA and CDR2 YNFKEQ come from the germline V gene. The V and J ends lost 1 base and 5 bases respectively, with 17 bases between them. This CDR3 contains 16 residues. CDR3 sequence (DNA): TGTGCCAGCAGCCAAGCCCTACCCGACAGGTGGTATGGCTACACCTTC. Translation: CASSQALPDRWYGYTF.

Comment on this clonotype: The junction departs from the called germline gene at one end, perhaps through a read error. The rearrangement links TRBV5-1 to TRBJ2-3; D possibly corresponds to TRBD2 (6 bases). This CDR3 is built from 15 residues. Germline CDR1 is SGHRS and CDR2 is YFSETQ. In nucleotides, the CDR3 is TGCGCCAGCAGCTGGGACTGGACAAGCACAGGTACGCAGTATTTT. Encoded protein: CASSWDWTSTGTQYF.

The rearrangement uses TRBV27 and TRBJ2-1; no definite D call. Germline values: CDR1 MNHEY, CDR2 SMNVEV (reference sequence). The CDR3 extends over 15 amino acids. V lost 2 bases and J lost 3, with 11 bases in between. CDR3 nucleotide sequence: TGTGCCAGCAGTTTACGTAGTTTCCTCTACAATGAGCAGTTCTTC. Translated, it gives CASSLRSFLYNEQFF.

This clonotype came up once. CDR3 nucleotides: TGTGCCACCAGTGATTTCGGCAGGGACAATGAGCAGTTCTTC. Translating gives CATSDFGRDNEQFF. The rearrangement links TRBV24-1 to TRBJ2-1, with TRBD1 as a possible D gene (5 bases). The CDR3 sequence is 14 residues long. Germline loops: CDR1 KGHDR, CDR2 SFDVKD. V lost 1 base and J 5 bases, leaving 8 bases between the germline ends.

This clonotype was recorded many times. This chain joins TRBV6-2 or TRBV6-3 and TRBJ2-3; D is tentatively TRBD1 or TRBD2 (5 bases each). The V gene's germline CDR1 is MNHEY and CDR2 SVGEGT. The V end lost 11 bases, the J end lost 1 base, and 13 bases lay between the germline ends. This CDR3 spans 13 amino acids. CDR3 nucleotide sequence: TGTGCCGGTCGTGGGGACGGCACAGATACGCAGTATTTT. It translates to CAGRGDGTDTQYF.

The chain is built from TRBV18 and TRBJ1-1, with D hard to call. CDR3 length: 15 residues. V lost 3 bases and J 4 bases, leaving 15 bases between the germline ends. Germline V gene lookup returns CDR1 KGHSH and CDR2 LQKENI. The CDR3 region is CASSPIPAEPTEAFF. CDR3 DNA sequence: TGTGCCAGCTCACCTATACCTGCAGAACCCACTGAAGCTTTCTTT.

On this clonotype itself: At one of its ends the junction is not consistent with the germline gene, which may arise from a read error. The chain recombines TRBV6-6 with TRBJ1-6; 7 nucleotides agree with TRBD1. Germline assignment: CDR1 MNHNY and CDR2 SVGAGI (reference sequence). There are 15 residues in the CDR3. The CDR3 DNA follows: TGTGCCAGCAGTTACTCGACAGGGAATAATTCACCCCCCCACTTT. Protein sequence: CASSYSTGNNSPPHF.

To note about this clonotype: A much bigger clone sits one base away, suggesting this may be a read error. This chain links TRBV28 with TRBJ2-3; 7 bases match TRBD2. CDR1 and CDR2 (germline): MDHEN, SYDVKM. CDR3 size: 14 residues. The CDR3 DNA reads TGTGCCGGCAGTTTAGGCGGGAGAAGGGATACGCAGTATTTT. Protein: CAGSLGGRRDTQYF.

The chain has TRBV11-2 and TRBJ2-1; 9 bases agree with TRBD2. The J call may be incorrect, as the DNA end agrees better with TRBJ2-7. Germline CDR1 and CDR2: SGHAT and FQNNGV. This CDR3 region has 16 residues. DNA of the CDR3: TGTGCCAGCAGCTTAGTGCGGGGGGGCTGGGTTAATGAGCAGTACTTC. Protein: CASSLVRGGWVNEQYF.

The genes are TRBV6-1 and TRBJ1-2; D is unresolved. V lost 4 bases, J lost 4 bases, and 7 bases lay in between. The CDR3 consists of 12 residues. Germline CDR1 is MNHNS and CDR2 is SASEGT. The CDR3 sequence: CASSVEVYGYTF. The CDR3 DNA follows: TGTGCCAGCAGTGTCGAAGTCTATGGCTACACCTTC.

This rearrangement joins TRBV15 to TRBJ2-1; D unresolved. V was clipped by 3 bases and J by 2 bases, with 20 bases between them. Germline CDR1 is LNHNV and CDR2 is YYDKDF (reference sequence). CDR3 size: 18 residues. The CDR3 DNA sequence: TGTGCCACCAGCAGCCTACTCGTGGCGGATAGCCCCTACAATGAGCAGTTCTTC. This gives the protein CATSSLLVADSPYNEQFF.

The genes are TRBV10-3 and TRBJ2-7; 10 nucleotides match TRBD2. The CDR3 consists of 14 residues. Germline V CDR1 and CDR2: ENHRY, SYGVKD. V gave up 6 bases and J gave up 0 bases; unmatched junction bases: 2. The CDR3 DNA reads TGTGCCATCAGAGGACTAGCGGTCTCCTACGAGCAGTACTTC. Amino acids: CAIRGLAVSYEQYF.

This clonotype was seen a handful of times. The V and J genes are TRBV15 and TRBJ2-7, with 7 bases matching TRBD2. The V and J ends lost 0 bases and 1 base, in that order; junction bases with no gene match: 9. Germline assignment: CDR1 LNHNV and CDR2 YYDKDF (reference sequence). The length of the CDR3 is 17 residues. CDR3 DNA sequence: TGTGCCACCAGCAGAGATCGGGCTAGCGGAAAGTCCTACGAGCAGTACTTC. It translates to CATSRDRASGKSYEQYF.

This clonotype was found a few times. The chain combines TRBV10-2 with TRBJ2-5, with 7 bases aligning to TRBD2. The CDR3 has 12 amino acids. From germline, CDR1 is WSHSY and CDR2 SAAADI. V shed 8 bases, J shed 7 bases, and the junction held 7 bases outside the gene matches. CDR3 bases: TGCGCCAGCTCGAGGGTAGCGGGGACCCAGTACTTC. The encoded protein is CASSRVAGTQYF.

Only a few counts were recorded for this clonotype. The CDR3 sequence is CSATRGGRQPQHF. The DNA of the CDR3 is TGCAGTGCCACCCGGGGCGGTCGACAGCCCCAGCATTTT. This chain joins TRBV20-1 and TRBJ1-5, with D tentatively TRBD1 (5 bases). The CDR3 spans 13 residues. V was pared by 6 bases and J by 7 bases, with 16 bases between. CDR1 and CDR2 (germline): DFQATT, SNEGSKA (reference sequence).

This clonotype was detected a few times. Being one base from a much bigger clone, this may be a read error. The chain is built from TRBV5-8 and TRBJ1-1; 11 positions agree with TRBD1. CDR3 length equals 13 residues. Germline lookup yields CDR1 SGHTS and CDR2 YDEGEE. CDR3: CASSWTGGTQAFF. The CDR3 bases are TGTGCCAGCAGCTGGACAGGGGGCACTCAAGCTTTCTTT. The complete variable domain, with remaining parts taken from reference TRBV5-8 and TRBJ1-1, reads EAGVTQSPTHLIKTRGQQATLRCSPISGHTSVYWYQQALGLGLQFLLWYDEGEERNRGNFPPRFSGRQFPNYSSELNVNALELEDSALYLCASSWTGGTQAFFGQGTRLTVV.

This clonotype was picked up many times. This rearrangement joins TRBV12-3 or TRBV12-4 to TRBJ2-4, with 9 positions matching TRBD2. The V gene end was trimmed by 3 bases and the J gene end by 6 bases; junction bases not matched to a gene: 6. This CDR3 spans 15 amino acids. CDR3 region: CASSLRGRAGNIQYF. Here the CDR3 DNA reads TGTGCCAGCAGTTTGCGCGGGAGGGCCGGAAACATTCAGTACTTC.

The J gene is TRBJ2-1, the V gene TRBV6-2 or TRBV6-3; the match to TRBD1 covers 9 bases. CDR1 is MNHEY, CDR2 SVGEGT, per germline. This CDR3 is 14 amino acids long. V shed 8 bases and J 10 bases; nucleotides not matched to a gene: 12. CDR3 amino acids: CASLGQGRIREQFF. CDR3 DNA: TGTGCCAGCCTGGGACAGGGAAGGATCAGAGAGCAGTTCTTC.

In its sample, this clonotype was seen a few times. The J gene is TRBJ1-2, the V gene TRBV20-1, with D unresolved. This CDR3 is built from 15 residues. With 3 bases removed from V and 3 bases from J, the gap between germline ends came to 17 bases. Looked up from germline, CDR1 is DFQATT and CDR2 is SNEGSKA (reference sequence). The CDR3 DNA follows: TGCAGTGCTAGGAGGGCCCCCCTTGAAGACTATGGCTACACCTTC. It yields the protein CSARRAPLEDYGYTF.

This clonotype has only a few counts. The chain recombines TRBV12-3 or TRBV12-4 with TRBJ2-5; 8 nucleotides align to TRBD2. CDR3 length equals 16 residues. Germline trimming cut 0 bases from V and 4 bases from J; bases unmatched to any gene: 7. The CDR3 region is CASSLAHVAGGETQYF. In nucleotides, the CDR3 is TGTGCCAGCAGTTTAGCTCATGTCGCGGGGGGAGAGACCCAGTACTTC.

The chain is built from TRBV6-6 and TRBJ2-2, with 7 bases matching TRBD2. CDR3 size: 16 residues. Germline trimming cut 2 bases from V and 6 bases from J; bases unmatched to any gene: 9. Germline V gene lookup returns CDR1 MNHNY and CDR2 SVGAGI (reference sequence). The CDR3 nucleotides read TGTGCCAGCAGTTACGGGGGGGACCTATTACCCGGGGAGCTGTTTTTT. Protein sequence: CASSYGGDLLPGELFF.

The chain is built from TRBV12-3 or TRBV12-4 and TRBJ2-3; D unresolved. V dropped 3 bases and J dropped 7 bases, with 5 bases sitting between them. There are 11 residues in the CDR3. CDR3 bases: TGTGCCAGCAGTTTCAGATATACGCAGTATTTT. Its translation: CASSFRYTQYF.

The chain recombines TRBV12-3 or TRBV12-4 with TRBJ2-7, with D perhaps TRBD2 (6 bases). Between the trimmed V and J ends, which lost 5 bases and 7 bases, there was a span of 24 bases. The CDR3 sequence is 16 residues long. CDR3 sequence reads: CASSVAYRRGIHEQYF. CDR3 sequence (DNA): TGTGCCAGCAGTGTGGCCTACCGGAGGGGTATACATGAGCAGTACTTC.